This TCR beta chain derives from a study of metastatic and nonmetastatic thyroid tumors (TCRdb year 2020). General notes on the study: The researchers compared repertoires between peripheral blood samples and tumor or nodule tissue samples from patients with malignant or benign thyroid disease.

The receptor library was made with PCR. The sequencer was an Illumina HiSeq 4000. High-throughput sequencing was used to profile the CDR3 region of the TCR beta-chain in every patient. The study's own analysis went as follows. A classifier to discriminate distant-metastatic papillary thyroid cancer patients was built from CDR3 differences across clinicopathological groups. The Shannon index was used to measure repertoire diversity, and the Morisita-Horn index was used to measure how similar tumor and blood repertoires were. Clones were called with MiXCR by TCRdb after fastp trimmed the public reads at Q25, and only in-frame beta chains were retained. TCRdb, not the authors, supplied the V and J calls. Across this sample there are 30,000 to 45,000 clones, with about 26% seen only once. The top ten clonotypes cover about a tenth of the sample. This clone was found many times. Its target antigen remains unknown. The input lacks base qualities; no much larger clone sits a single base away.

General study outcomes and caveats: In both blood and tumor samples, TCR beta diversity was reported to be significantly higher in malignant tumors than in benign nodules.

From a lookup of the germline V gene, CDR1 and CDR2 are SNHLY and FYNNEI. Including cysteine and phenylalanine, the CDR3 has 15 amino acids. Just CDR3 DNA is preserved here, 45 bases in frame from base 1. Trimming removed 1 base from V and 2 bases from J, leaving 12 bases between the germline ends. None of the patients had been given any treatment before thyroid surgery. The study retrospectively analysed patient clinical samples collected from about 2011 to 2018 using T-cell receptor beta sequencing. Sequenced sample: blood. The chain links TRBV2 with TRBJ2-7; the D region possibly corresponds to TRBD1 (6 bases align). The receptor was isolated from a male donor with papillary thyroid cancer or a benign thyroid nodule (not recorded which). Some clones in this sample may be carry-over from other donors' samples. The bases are TGTGCCAGCAGTGAAGGGTGGCAGGGGACCTACGAGCAGTACTTC. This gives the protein CASSEGWQGTYEQYF.